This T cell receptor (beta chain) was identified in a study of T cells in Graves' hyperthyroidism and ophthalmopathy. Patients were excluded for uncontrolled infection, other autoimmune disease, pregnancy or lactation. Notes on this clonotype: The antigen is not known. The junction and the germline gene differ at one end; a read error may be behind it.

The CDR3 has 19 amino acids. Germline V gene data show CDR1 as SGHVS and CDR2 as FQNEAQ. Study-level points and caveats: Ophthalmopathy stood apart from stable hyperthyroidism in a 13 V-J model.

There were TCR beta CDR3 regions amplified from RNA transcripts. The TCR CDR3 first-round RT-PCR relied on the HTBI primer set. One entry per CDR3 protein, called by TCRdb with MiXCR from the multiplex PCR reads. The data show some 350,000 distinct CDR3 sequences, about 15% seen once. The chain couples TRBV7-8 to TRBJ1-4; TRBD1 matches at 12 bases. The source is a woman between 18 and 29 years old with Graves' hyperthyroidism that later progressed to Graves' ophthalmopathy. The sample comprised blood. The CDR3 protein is CANSLALGQGASTNEKLFF. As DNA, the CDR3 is TGTGCCAACAGCTTAGCGCTGGGACAGGGGGCTTCGACTAATGAAAAACTGTTTTTT.